This T cell receptor beta chain was captured in a study of regulatory T cells in long-lasting Graves disease (dated by TCRdb to 2020 to 2023). With respect to the entire study: Newly diagnosed Graves' disease patients had taken antithyroid drugs for less than 3 months. The study was registered as a clinical trial and conducted in China. A total of about 33 samples underwent TCR sequencing: around 13 from persistent and roughly 20 from newly diagnosed Graves' disease patients. Persistent Graves' disease patients were compared with newly diagnosed Graves' disease patients by peripheral blood TCR sequencing and RNA sequencing.

Library creation used multiplex PCR. The sequencer listed for this sample is Illumina HiSeq 4000. iRepertoire HTBI primers and Arm-PCR amplification of CDR3 regions were used to construct TCR beta libraries. Before sequencing, the PCR products underwent gel purification. In the source study's methods: Across samples, around 62 TRBV and 13 to 15 TRBJ segments were identified and used for gene usage analysis of CDR3 amino acid clonotypes. Filtered high-quality paired reads were merged into contigs using COPE and FqMerger. Contigs were aligned with BLAST to IMGT TRBV, TRBD and TRBJ reference genes, and CDR3 was defined per IMGT. Any clonotype with a frequency above 0.1% was counted as a highly expanded clone. Shannon entropy was used to measure repertoire diversity, and the Gini coefficient was used to measure V-J evenness. Public clonotypes were defined as clonotypes shared by more than one individual. The public reads were reprocessed in TCRdb via fastp at Q25 and MiXCR, keeping in-frame beta chains. For every CDR3 protein sequence, its rows merge into one entry that carries the most common genes and DNA. The V and J calls, along with clone size, are taken from TCRdb and not from the paper's own processing. Recorded for this sample are 400,000 to 550,000 distinct CDR3 sequences; about 15% of them occurred a single time. The ten largest clones capture 16% of the sample.

The label giving this sample's time point can be read as: newly diagnosed GD, antithyroid drugs for less than 3 months. RNA was extracted from PBMCs in TRIzol for both TCR sequencing and RNA sequencing. Graves' disease was diagnosed according to American Thyroid Association guidelines. Recruitment of patients was carried out at an endocrinology department in Xi'an, China. Each patient gave roughly 10 milliliters of peripheral blood, collected in an EDTA anticoagulant tube. Ficoll Paque Plus density gradient separation was used to isolate PBMCs, and no additional T cell sorting was done. An Agilent 2100 Bioanalyzer and agarose gel were used to check RNA quality, and a NanoDrop 2000 was used to measure RNA concentration. The investigation overall reported the following: The study examined only peripheral blood because the primary lesion, thyroid tissue, could not be accessed. Compared with newly diagnosed patients, patients with persistent Graves' disease had lower TCR Shannon entropy and fewer highly expanded clones, which suggests clonal expansion. Preferential use of TRBV28, TRBJ1-2 and TRBJ2-5 was observed in persistent disease, whereas TRBV20-1 and TRBJ2-1 were favored in newly diagnosed disease. More public clonotypes were shared among persistent patients (roughly 2,700) than among newly diagnosed patients (roughly 1,000). As a limitation, the authors acknowledged that the small sample size may reduce accuracy. Only the TCR beta chain was sequenced and analyzed.

A word on this clonotype: Its cognate antigen has yet to be identified. A read error may account for a junction end that differs from germline.

The CDR3 holds 16 amino acids from the cysteine to the phenylalanine. The retained sequence is limited to the CDR3, 48 bases, with the frame set at the first base. CDR1 and CDR2 are drawn from the germline V gene: SGDLS, YYNGEE. The data also belong to a second study, concerning T cells in Graves' hyperthyroidism and ophthalmopathy. In that second paper, the authors write: Stable Graves' hyperthyroidism was defined as no progression to ophthalmopathy during 18 months of follow-up. Hyperthyroidism patients were newly diagnosed, had a disease duration of under 2 months, and were aged 18 to 65 years. The study excluded patients with uncontrolled infections, other autoimmune diseases, pregnancy or lactation. Diagnoses were established on the basis of clinical symptoms, serum thyroxine and TRAb, thyroid ultrasound, and orbital computed tomography. The first round of RT-PCR for the TCR CDR3 was performed with the HTBI primer set and the Qiagen OneStep RT-PCR kit. Most expanded thyroid clonotypes (frequency above 0.001) were also found in blood, which suggests that blood repertoires may mirror thyroid immune responses. Ophthalmopathy was separated from stable hyperthyroidism by a 13 V-J signature model, with 85% to 90% sensitivity and about 81% specificity obtained in cross-validation and 80%/75% obtained in testing. In validation, progression to ophthalmopathy was predicted by the model with around 70% sensitivity and 72% to 85% specificity, a median of about 6.8 months before onset. To identify distinguishing TCR V-J signatures, a discovery cohort of 100 or so patients was used, comprising 40 to 45 with Graves' ophthalmopathy and approximately 57 with stable Graves' hyperthyroidism. An independent validation cohort of 18 to 20 hyperthyroidism patients and 17 patients who later progressed to ophthalmopathy tested prospective prediction of ophthalmopathy. For training and testing, the 100 or so patients in the discovery cohort were randomly divided in a 7:3 ratio. Thyroid tissue and blood T-cell repertoires from several Graves' hyperthyroidism patients were also compared in the study. After blood sampling, hyperthyroidism patients were treated with methimazole at a starting dose of 30 mg daily, and ophthalmopathy patients were treated with high-dose intravenous methylprednisolone. A second multiplex PCR round built the libraries, followed by size selection and purification. Paired-end sequencing of the libraries was performed with 100 bp reads on an Illumina HiSeq2000. Raw data were processed with SOAPnuke, discarding reads with adapters, uncalled bases, mean Phred below 15, or no exact constant-primer or identifier match. High-quality paired reads were merged with COPE v1.2.5, and unique nucleotide sequences were defined as clonotypes. MiTCR v1.1 was used to align clonotypes to the IMGT TRBV, TRBD and TRBJ reference segments. The analysis was restricted to V-J combinations with a frequency above 0.0001, which together covered 99% to 99.2% of the repertoires. The TCS score was defined as the ratio of F50 (clonal expansion) to E x V (chaos), calculated using BLOSUM62-based TCRdist between CDR3 peptides within each V-J. Welch's t-statistics and random forest reduced 514 V-J features to roughly 13, which were used in a naive Bayes classifier (R e1071). Sample size was not statistically predetermined, and blinding of investigators to group allocation was not performed. The paper reports TCR Vbeta CDR3 sequencing of 130 to 150 peripheral blood samples: under 45 ophthalmopathy, fewer than 80 hyperthyroidism and around 17 progressor patients.

This chain is built from TRBV9 and TRBJ2-7; TRBD2 fits 8 bases in the junction. This receptor was taken from a young woman with Graves disease. Donor details come from another sample of the same person, matched by shared clones. Sequences were derived from peripheral blood mononuclear cells (PBMCs), sampled at new diagnosis, from a patient treated with antithyroid drugs. CDR3 protein: CASSVGGSGTSHEQYF. The nucleotide sequence is given as TGTGCCAGCAGCGTAGGGGGTAGCGGGACCTCCCACGAGCAGTACTTC.